A single sample is the source of the 24 T cell receptor beta chains below, sequenced in a study of blood T cells in healthy people across ages. Then a second PCR, running about 6 to 11 cycles, was carried out with a sample-barcoded 5' primer and a J-beta primer mix. One entry per CDR3 protein, called by TCRdb with MiXCR from the 5' RACE reads. The table lists about 1.6 million distinct CDR3 sequences, roughly 32% of them singletons. The sequenced sample was blood. The receptors were gathered from a young woman in good health.

The chain recombines TRBV27 with TRBJ2-1; 7 bases line up with TRBD1. In germline, CDR1 is MNHEY, CDR2 SMNVEV (reference sequence). The CDR3 has 14 residues. Unmatched junction bases numbered 4, after V lost 5 bases and J lost 3 bases. In nucleotides, the CDR3 is TGTGCCAGCAGTGCCGGGACAGACTACAATGAGCAGTTCTTC. As protein: CASSAGTDYNEQFF.

This clonotype was counted a few times. DNA of the CDR3: TGCGCCAGCAGCCAGTCCGTTACGAAACCTGAAAAACTGTTTTTT. This gives the protein CASSQSVTKPEKLFF. J is TRBJ1-4 and V is TRBV4-1, with no clear D. With 3 bases removed from V and 7 bases from J, the gap between germline ends came to 15 bases. The V gene's germline CDR1 is MGHRA and CDR2 YSYEKL. This CDR3 comprises 15 residues.

The genes are TRBV20-1 and TRBJ1-1; the match to TRBD1 covers 7 bases. The CDR3 spans 13 residues. The ends lost 1 base at V and 11 bases at J; junction bases unmatched: 10. From germline, CDR1 is DFQATT and CDR2 SNEGSKA (reference sequence). The CDR3: CSARGDRGHGAFF. The CDR3 coding sequence is TGCAGTGCTAGAGGGGACAGAGGACATGGGGCTTTCTTT.

This clonotype has a handful of counts. This chain connects TRBV9 to TRBJ2-3; possibly TRBD1 for D (6 bases). Germline V CDR1 and CDR2: SGDLS, YYNGEE. This CDR3 is built from 15 residues. V lost 4 bases and J 0 bases, leaving 12 bases between the germline ends. In DNA form, the CDR3 reads TGTGCCAGCAGCCTTAGACAGGATAGCACAGATACGCAGTATTTT. It yields the protein CASSLRQDSTDTQYF.

V usage is TRBV4-1 and J usage is TRBJ2-7; 12 positions agree with TRBD2. Trimming took 4 bases from V and 5 from J; bases not matched to a gene: 9. There are 16 residues in the CDR3. Germline assignment: CDR1 MGHRA and CDR2 YSYEKL. CDR3 sequence: CASSPLRTSGNHEQYF. As DNA, the CDR3 is TGCGCCAGCAGCCCCCTCCGGACTAGCGGGAACCACGAGCAGTACTTC.

The chain carries TRBV29-1 and TRBJ1-1; 9 nucleotides agree with TRBD1. The CDR3 runs to 12 residues. CDR1 SQVTM and CDR2 ANQGSEA come from the germline V gene. Trimming at V came to 6 bases and at J to 10 bases, leaving 9 bases not matched to a gene. In DNA form, the CDR3 reads TGCAGCGTCTCACAGGGGGCGAAAAGAGCTTTCTTT. It encodes CSVSQGAKRAFF.

The V gene is TRBV25-1, the J gene TRBJ2-7, with D perhaps TRBD2 (5 bases). The germline CDR1 and CDR2 sequences are MGHDK and SYGVNS. Trimming removed 6 bases from V and 6 bases from J, with 15 bases in between. This CDR3 region has 13 residues. The CDR3 here is CASRLGIVGEQYF. Here the CDR3 DNA reads TGTGCCAGCAGGCTCGGGATCGTGGGCGAGCAGTACTTC.

This clonotype appeared many times. This sequence joins TRBV25-1 and TRBJ2-1; 10 nucleotides agree with TRBD2. This CDR3 has 14 amino acids. The V gene's germline CDR1 is MGHDK and CDR2 SYGVNS. The junction had 4 bases not matched to a gene; V was cut back by 3 bases and J by 8 bases. CDR3 in amino acids: CASSDSGGADEQFF. The DNA for the CDR3 is TGTGCCAGCAGTGACAGCGGGGGGGCCGATGAGCAGTTCTTC.

J is TRBJ2-3 and V is TRBV20-1, with 8 bases that match TRBD2. CDR3 length: 15 residues. Per germline, CDR1 DFQATT and CDR2 SNEGSKA (reference sequence). Trimming removed 1 base from V and 6 bases from J; junction bases left unmatched: 9. The chain's CDR3 is CSARAGTSSADTQYF. In DNA form, the CDR3 reads TGCAGTGCTAGAGCCGGGACTAGTTCGGCCGATACGCAGTATTTT.

This sequence joins TRBV5-5 and TRBJ2-1; a possible D gene is TRBD2 (5 bases). In germline, CDR1 is SGHKS, CDR2 YYEKEE (reference sequence). The CDR3 runs to 15 residues. V was cut by 6 bases and J by 8 bases, with 21 bases left in between. The DNA for the CDR3 is TGTGCCAGCACCCTTGGACTCGGGCGAGGCGATGAGCAGTTCTTC. Protein product: CASTLGLGRGDEQFF.

J is TRBJ2-3 and V is TRBV13, with 7 nucleotides matching TRBD2. Germline CDR1 PRHDT, CDR2 FYEKMQ (reference sequence). CDR3 length equals 16 residues. The V segment lost 2 bases and the J segment 1 base; nucleotides outside the gene matches: 6. The chain's CDR3 is CASSLLAASRTDTQYF. In DNA form, the CDR3 reads TGTGCCAGCAGCTTACTAGCGGCGAGTCGCACAGATACGCAGTATTTT.

This clonotype was observed at least ten times. The chain has TRBV9 and TRBJ2-7; no definite D call. The CDR3 extends over 13 amino acids. Germline V CDR1 and CDR2: SGDLS, YYNGEE. Trimming pared 3 bases from V and 1 base from J, leaving 8 bases between. The CDR3 sequence is CASSADPSYEQYF. CDR3 nucleotide sequence: TGTGCCAGCAGCGCAGACCCTTCCTACGAGCAGTACTTC.

The V gene is TRBV27, the J gene TRBJ2-3; 8 bases line up with TRBD2. With 5 bases clipped from V and 0 bases from J, the junction kept 7 bases outside the gene matches. This CDR3 comprises 16 residues. The germline gives CDR1 MNHEY, CDR2 SMNVEV (reference sequence). The CDR3 DNA sequence: TGTGCCAGCAGTACCGGGGGGGGGTCAAGCACAGATACGCAGTATTTT. The encoded protein is CASSTGGGSSTDTQYF.

This clonotype was counted at least ten times. This chain uses TRBV10-3 with TRBJ2-7; 12 bases agree with TRBD2. The V gene's germline CDR1 is ENHRY and CDR2 SYGVKD. V lost 10 bases and J lost 2; bases outside the gene matches: 9. The CDR3 totals 15 residues. In DNA form, the CDR3 reads TGTGCCACGCGGACTAGCGGGATGTCCGCCTACGAGCAGTACTTC. Encoded protein: CATRTSGMSAYEQYF.

The chain uses TRBV4-1 and TRBJ1-2; D not certain. Germline loops: CDR1 MGHRA, CDR2 YSYEKL. V lost 0 bases to trimming and J lost 6 bases, with 17 bases between them. The CDR3 loop spans 16 amino acids. CDR3 sequence: CASSQDFRSERDGYTF. CDR3 in DNA: TGCGCCAGCAGCCAAGATTTCAGGAGTGAAAGGGATGGCTACACCTTC.

This sequence joins TRBV5-1 and TRBJ2-1; a weak D match, TRBD2 (6 bases). The CDR3 contains 15 residues. V lost 7 bases and J lost 4, with 18 bases in between. Germline V gene sequence: CDR1 SGHRS, CDR2 YFSETQ. CDR3 nucleotide sequence: TGCGCCAGCGCCTTGGATAGCGGCGATTACAATGAGCAGTTCTTC. Its protein is CASALDSGDYNEQFF.

This clonotype was seen a few times. The V and J genes are TRBV20-1 and TRBJ1-2, with D perhaps matching TRBD1 (5 bases). Trimming shortened V by 0 bases and J by 7 bases, and 6 bases separated the two germline ends. This CDR3 comprises 11 residues. The germline CDR1 and CDR2 sequences are DFQATT and SNEGSKA (reference sequence). The CDR3 loop is CSAREGVGYTF. CDR3 nucleotide sequence: TGCAGTGCTAGAGAGGGGGTTGGCTACACCTTC.

Note on this clonotype: The germline gene is not matched at one end of the junction; a read error may be the cause. This chain connects TRBV28 to TRBJ2-5; a possible D gene is TRBD2 (5 bases). This CDR3 region has 14 residues. Germline-derived CDR1 and CDR2 are MDHEN and SYDVKM. CDR3 loop: CTSSPWPGVSTQYF. The CDR3 nucleotides read TGTACCAGCAGCCCATGGCCCGGGGTCTCTACCCAGTACTTC.

V usage is TRBV20-1 and J usage is TRBJ2-2; 9 bases match TRBD1. This CDR3 spans 16 amino acids. Trimming removed 5 bases from V and 1 base from J; junction bases left unmatched: 8. Germline CDR1 reads DFQATT; CDR2 reads SNEGSKA (reference sequence). The CDR3 is CSAPSPGQGNTGELFF. The DNA for the CDR3 is TGCAGTGCTCCGTCTCCGGGACAGGGGAACACCGGGGAGCTGTTTTTT.

The chain recombines TRBV29-1 with TRBJ1-1; D remains ambiguous. The germline CDR1 and CDR2 sequences are SQVTM and ANQGSEA. Trimming pared 6 bases from V and 0 bases from J, leaving 8 bases between. This CDR3 has 12 residues. Written as DNA, the CDR3 is TGCAGCGTCGAGAGCATGAACACTGAAGCTTTCTTT. Its protein is CSVESMNTEAFF.

The gene calls are TRBV6-6 and TRBJ2-1; 8 bases fit TRBD2. Germline V gene lookup returns CDR1 MNHNY and CDR2 SVGAGI (reference sequence). V shed 7 bases, J shed 8 bases, and the junction held 10 bases outside the gene matches. The CDR3 totals 14 residues. DNA for the CDR3: TGTGCCAGCACCCCCGGGACTAGGAGCTATGAGCAGTTCTTC. Its protein product is CASTPGTRSYEQFF.

This chain connects TRBV2 to TRBJ1-4, with 7 bases lining up with TRBD1. V shed 4 bases and J 0 bases; nucleotides not matched to a gene: 8. Germline CDR1 and CDR2: SNHLY and FYNNEI. The CDR3 has 17 residues. In nucleotides, the CDR3 is TGTGCCAGCAGTGGTCCGGGACAGAGACCAACTAATGAAAAACTGTTTTTT. It translates to CASSGPGQRPTNEKLFF.

This chain connects TRBV20-1 to TRBJ2-5; 7 bases match TRBD2. Germline V gives CDR1 DFQATT, CDR2 SNEGSKA (reference sequence). The CDR3 is 13 amino acids. V shed 5 bases, J shed 4 bases, and the junction held 7 bases outside the gene matches. CDR3 in amino acids: CSAWGGERETQYF. Here the CDR3 DNA reads TGCAGTGCTTGGGGAGGGGAGCGAGAGACCCAGTACTTC.

The sample holds a few counts of this clonotype. The chain carries TRBV7-9 and TRBJ1-5, with D uncertain. V was clipped by 5 bases and J by 5 bases, with 7 bases between them. Per germline, CDR1 SEHNR and CDR2 FQNEAQ (reference sequence). The CDR3 extends over 12 amino acids. In nucleotides, the CDR3 is TGTGCCAGCAGCGGCCAAGATCAGCCCCAGCATTTT. Translating gives CASSGQDQPQHF.